This T cell receptor beta chain was observed in a study of early T cells in non-severe SARS-CoV-2 infection. Individual cDNA molecules each received unique molecular identifiers attached to them. One entry per CDR3 protein results from TCRdb running MiXCR on the 5' RACE reads. Here the sample spans around 35,000 distinct CDR3 sequences, around 5.7% being singletons. This clonotype was seen more than once but under ten times. V lost 2 bases and J 6 bases, leaving 20 bases between the germline ends. The CDR3 sequence is 16 residues long. The germline V gene encodes CDR1 GTSNPN and CDR2 SVGIG (reference sequence).

The TCR sequence derives from an adult who was a healthcare worker with PCR-confirmed SARS-CoV-2 infection or an uninfected control (not recorded which). The V call is TRBV30, the J call TRBJ1-5; D perhaps matches TRBD1 (5 bases). Material for sequencing was whole blood. CDR3 residues: CAWSQTHAGISQPQHF. CDR3 coding DNA: TGTGCCTGGAGTCAGACCCACGCAGGGATAAGTCAGCCCCAGCATTTT. The entire variable domain, with the rest obtained from reference TRBV30 and TRBJ1-5, is as follows: SQTIHQWPATLVQPVGSPLSLECTVEGTSNPNLYWYRQAAGRGLQLLFYSVGIGQISSEVPQNLSASRPQDRQFILSSKKLLLSDSGFYLCAWSQTHAGISQPQHFGDGTRLSIL.